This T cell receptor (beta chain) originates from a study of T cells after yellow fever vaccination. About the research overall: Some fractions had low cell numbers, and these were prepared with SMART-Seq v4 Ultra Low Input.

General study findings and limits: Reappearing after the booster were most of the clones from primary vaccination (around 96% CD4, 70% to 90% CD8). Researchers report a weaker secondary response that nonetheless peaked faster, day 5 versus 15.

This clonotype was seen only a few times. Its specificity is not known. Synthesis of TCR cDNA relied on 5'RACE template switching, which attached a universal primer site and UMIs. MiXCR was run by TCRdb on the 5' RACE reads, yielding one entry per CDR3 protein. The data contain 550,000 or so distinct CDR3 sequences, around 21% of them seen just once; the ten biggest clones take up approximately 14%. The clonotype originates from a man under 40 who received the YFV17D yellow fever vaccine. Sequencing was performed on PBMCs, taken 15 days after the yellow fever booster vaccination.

CDR3 loop: CAAEAGGGNTQYF. In DNA, the CDR3 is TGTGCCGCAGAAGCGGGAGGGGGAAATACGCAGTATTTT. This chain joins TRBV10-3 and TRBJ2-3; TRBD2 aligns across 10 bases. This CDR3 spans 13 amino acids. The J segment lost 7 bases and the V segment lost 11 bases, leaving 9 bases of the junction unmatched. Germline-derived CDR1 and CDR2 are ENHRY and SYGVKD.